These 12 T cell receptor beta chains came from one sample sequenced in a study of blood T cell repertoires in COVID-19. Generated by immunoSEQ multiplex PCR, the TCRdb table keeps only in-frame clones and is missing some. The data hold about 260,000 clones, with roughly 88% observed a single time. The sample consisted of PBMCs or T cells enriched from blood (not recorded which). The source of these receptors is a woman between 45 and 65 years old who had recovered from COVID-19.

This clone was recorded at least ten times. Other DNA sequences in the sample encode the same CDR3. The chain has TRBV7-9 and TRBJ1-1; D unclear. The CDR3 extends over 13 amino acids. Trimming stripped 3 bases from V and 1 base from J, with 6 bases between. The V gene's germline CDR1 is SEHNR and CDR2 FQNEAQ (reference sequence). CDR3 in amino acids: CASSLARNTEAFF. The CDR3 DNA is TGTGCCAGCAGCTTGGCACGGAACACTGAAGCTTTCTTT.

The chain links TRBV4-3 to TRBJ2-1, with 9 bases identical to TRBD2. The CDR3 loop spans 16 amino acids. Germline assignment: CDR1 LGHNA and CDR2 YSLEER. V lost 3 bases to trimming and J lost 8 bases; unmatched junction nucleotides: 11. This chain's CDR3 is CASSQAKAGGYYEQFF. The CDR3 DNA is TGCGCCAGCAGCCAGGCAAAGGCGGGAGGGTATTATGAGCAGTTCTTC.

The J gene is TRBJ2-3, the V gene TRBV13; TRBD2 aligns across 7 bases. The CDR3 contains 16 residues. Per the germline V gene, CDR1 is PRHDT and CDR2 is FYEKMQ (reference sequence). With 0 bases clipped from V and 6 bases from J, the junction kept 9 bases outside the gene matches. CDR3 amino acids: CASSLGRNGRFDTQYF. The CDR3 nucleotides are TGTGCCAGCAGCTTAGGCCGGAACGGGAGGTTCGATACGCAGTATTTT.

The rearrangement uses TRBV14 and TRBJ2-7, with a tentative D call TRBD1 (8 bases). This CDR3 region has 14 residues. V was pared by 8 bases and J by 5 bases, with 19 bases between. Germline-derived CDR1 and CDR2 are SGHDN and FVKESK. The CDR3 loop is CASGRGQGAHEQYF. DNA for the CDR3: TGTGCCAGCGGGCGGGGGCAGGGGGCCCACGAGCAGTACTTC.

The V call is TRBV20-1, the J call TRBJ1-1; tentative D call: TRBD1 (6 bases). Germline values: CDR1 DFQATT, CDR2 SNEGSKA (reference sequence). This CDR3 is built from 11 residues. The CDR3 DNA reads as TGCAGGGGGGCGGCGAACACTGAAGCTTTCTTT. Translated: CRGAANTEAFF.

This chain joins TRBV29-1 and TRBJ1-2; tentatively, D is TRBD1 (5 bases). V lost 0 bases, J lost 1 base, and 9 bases lay in between. The V gene's germline CDR1 is SQVTM and CDR2 ANQGSEA. CDR3 length equals 14 residues. CDR3 sequence reads: CSVEDTGLNYGYTF. CDR3 nucleotide sequence: TGCAGCGTTGAAGACACAGGCCTTAACTATGGCTACACCTTC.

The rearrangement joins TRBV4-3 to TRBJ1-5, with D unresolved. Germline assignment: CDR1 LGHNA and CDR2 YSLEER. Trimming took 4 bases from V and 1 from J, leaving 11 bases between them. The CDR3 is made up of 15 amino acids. The CDR3 DNA is TGCGCCAGCAGCCGAAGAATTGGCAGCAATCAGCCCCAGCATTTT. Translating gives CASSRRIGSNQPQHF.

This clone has only a few counts. The rearrangement uses TRBV5-8 and TRBJ1-4; 9 bases map to TRBD1. J was trimmed by 7 bases and V by 0 bases; bases with no gene match: 7. The CDR3 is 16 residues long. CDR1 is SGHTS and CDR2 is YDEGEE in the germline V gene. CDR3 DNA sequence: TGTGCCAGCAGCTTGGGTCAACAGGGGGCGGCTGAAAAACTGTTTTTT. Its protein product is CASSLGQQGAAEKLFF.

The chain links TRBV5-1 to TRBJ2-2; tentative D call: TRBD2 (5 bases). This CDR3 is built from 15 residues. V gave up 8 bases and J gave up 1 base, with 15 bases separating them. In germline, CDR1 is SGHRS, CDR2 YFSETQ. This CDR3 is CASNRGFVNTGELFF. CDR3 sequence (DNA): TGCGCCAGTAACCGGGGATTTGTGAACACCGGGGAGCTGTTTTTT.

The chain carries TRBV18 and TRBJ2-5; D is perhaps TRBD2 (6 bases). Germline V CDR1 and CDR2: KGHSH, LQKENI. The CDR3 length is 15 residues. V lost 3 bases to trimming and J lost 1 base, with 12 bases between them. This CDR3 reads CASSPGLPPQETQYF. In nucleotides, the CDR3 is TGTGCCAGCTCACCGGGACTTCCCCCCCAAGAGACCCAGTACTTC. Filled out from reference TRBV18 and TRBJ2-5, the complete variable domain reads NAGVMQNPRHLVRRRGQEARLRCSPMKGHSHVYWYRQLPEEGLKFMVYLQKENIIDESGMPKERFSAEFPKEGPSILRIQQVVRGDSAAYFCASSPGLPPQETQYFGPGTRLLVL.

This chain links TRBV6-5 with TRBJ1-4; 11 bases fit TRBD1. Germline lookup yields CDR1 MNHEY and CDR2 SVGAGI. Trimming removed 4 bases from V and 8 bases from J; junction bases left unmatched: 3. CDR3 length: 14 residues. This chain's CDR3 is CASSSDRGLEKLFF. In nucleotides, the CDR3 is TGTGCCAGCAGTTCGGACAGGGGGCTCGAAAAACTGTTTTTT.

V usage is TRBV21-1 and J usage is TRBJ1-2; the DNA was not compared with TRBD1, the D call given in the table. TRBV21-1 is noted as a pseudogene. This CDR3 region has 20 residues. CDR3 residues: CASSKVAPGQRKTNPYGYTF. DNA for the CDR3: TGTGCCAGCAGCAAAGTGGCACCGGGACAGAGAAAAACTAACCCCTATGGCTACACCTTC.